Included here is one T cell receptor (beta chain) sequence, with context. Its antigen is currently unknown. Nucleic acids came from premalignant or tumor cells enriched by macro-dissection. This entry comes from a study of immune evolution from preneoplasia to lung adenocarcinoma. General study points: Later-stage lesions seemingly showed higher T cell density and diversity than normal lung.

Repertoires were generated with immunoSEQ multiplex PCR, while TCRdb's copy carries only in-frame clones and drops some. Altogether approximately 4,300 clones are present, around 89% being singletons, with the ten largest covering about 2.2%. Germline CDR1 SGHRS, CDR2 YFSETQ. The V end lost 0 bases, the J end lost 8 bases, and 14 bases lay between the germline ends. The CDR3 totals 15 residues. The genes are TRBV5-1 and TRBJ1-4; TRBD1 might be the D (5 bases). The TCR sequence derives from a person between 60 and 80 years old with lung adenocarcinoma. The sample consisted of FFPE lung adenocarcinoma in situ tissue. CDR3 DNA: TGCGCCAGCAGCTTGGCCGCCGGGGGTGGCGAAAAACTGTTTTTT. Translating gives CASSLAAGGGEKLFF.